This record concerns one T cell receptor (beta chain) sequence. Assay: immunoSEQ multiplex PCR; the TCRdb copy retains only in-frame clones and omits some. The data contain approximately 250,000 clones, 70% to 90% of them singletons. This entry comes from a study of blood T cell repertoires in COVID-19. Study-level information: COVID-19 samples, acute and convalescent, were from the United States, Italy and Spain.

Losses at the gene ends were 1 base for V and 7 bases for J; bases not matched to a gene: 6. CDR3 length: 15 amino acids. CDR1 is SGHDN and CDR2 is FVKESK in the germline V gene. In Seattle, patients joined the study during active infection and were tracked longitudinally. This rearrangement joins TRBV14 to TRBJ1-4, with 7 positions matching TRBD1. Sequenced input: peripheral blood. This receptor was taken from a man aged 45-65 years with COVID-19, enrolled during active disease. For the CDR3, the DNA is TGTGCCAGCAGCCAAGTGACAGGGTCGAGTGAAAAACTGTTTTTT. Protein sequence: CASSQVTGSSEKLFF.